The source of this T cell receptor (beta chain) is a study of T cell responses to AZD1222 COVID-19 vaccine (dated by TCRdb to the early 2020s). Describing the broader study: TCR sequencing was performed for about 250 trial participants, of whom roughly 200 were given two doses of AZD1222 and some 26 were given two doses of MenACWY control vaccine. Trial participants were enrolled by age into 18-55, 56-69 and 70-plus year subgroups, with approximately 160, 26 and 62 TCR-sequenced participants respectively.

Study-level results and caveats: Participants were mostly white British, with more females than males. The authors suggested clonal diversity may have been underestimated. The 56-69-year group was small, and its depth increase did not reach significance, likely because of low power. After two AZD1222 doses, both the breadth and the depth of spike-specific TCRs were significantly higher than at day 0 and than in MenACWY recipients. Because no day 14 peak-response samples were available, the repertoires could be characterized only after the peak T cell response. Conclusions about previously exposed vaccinees are limited, since just six AZD1222 recipients were seropositive for SARS-CoV-2 at baseline. Vaccine-associated CD4 TCRs spanned the whole spike protein, with dominant responses in regions 160-218 and 743-854. Reportedly, almost half of the unique spike-specific TCRs recognized epitopes lying outside the regions that are mutated in the B.1.351 and B.1.1.7 variants.

About this clone itself: What antigen it recognizes has not been identified. Within one base of it there is no much larger clone, and no base qualities were kept.

The time point label corresponds to: about 28 days (+/-7) after the second vaccine dose. AZD1222 recipients with second doses at about 4 weeks or about 12 weeks were pooled, because spike-specific TCR depth and breadth did not differ between schedules. Vaccinee samples came from UK trials COV001 and COV002, including a single-blind randomized controlled phase 2/3 trial of AZD1222 (ChAdOx1 nCoV-19) in healthy adults. For TCRbeta chain sequencing, PBMC samples were collected from trial participants at day 0 and at day 28 after the second dose. The CDR3 regions of human TCRbeta chains were analyzed by immunosequencing. The original methods were these. Repertoire TCRs were matched against a reference library of SARS-CoV-2-specific TCRs generated with the MIRA antigen-specificity platform. Breadth was defined as the fraction of unique TCRs that were SARS-CoV-2-associated. Depth was defined as the fraction of total T cells that were SARS-CoV-2-associated. Each spike-specific TCR was assigned to its reactive spike region and to a CD4 or CD8 class using the MIRA data. Log10-transformed breadth and depth values were compared by one-way ANOVA with Sidak's multiple comparisons tests. Held by TCRdb, this immuneACCESS table contains in-frame sequences only and omits some clones. Under half of the omission traces to an unresolved V gene where checked; the cause of the rest is unknown. V and J calls and clone size are copied from that table; D and trimming were computed from the DNA. Recorded for this sample are about 61,000 clones; roughly four fifths of them occurred a single time. The ten largest clones capture approximately 26% of the sample.

This TCR derives from an adult who received the AZD1222 COVID-19 vaccine. This sample comprised peripheral blood, obtained 28 days after the second AZD1222 dose.

The DNA sequence follows: TGCGCCAGCAGCGTAGGGACAGGAGGTGAAAAACTGTTTTTT. It translates to CASSVGTGGEKLFF. This receptor chain uses TRBV5-1 and TRBJ1-4, with 8 bases matching TRBD1. The germline V gene provides CDR1 SGHRS and CDR2 YFSETQ. Here V drops 4 bases and J drops 7 bases, and the junction holds 6 bases not matched to any gene. From its cysteine to its phenylalanine, the CDR3 spans 14 amino acids. The sequence is cut down to CDR3 DNA, 42 bases in frame from base 1.